Each of the 18 T cell receptor beta chains below was sequenced from the same sample in a study of shared clonotypes between healthy human individuals. TCRdb's table, derived via immunoSEQ multiplex PCR, lists solely in-frame clones and lacks some. The sample lists around 2.5 million clones; more than 85% were seen once. The specimen was naive CD4+ T cells from PBMCs. Subset: CD45RA+ positively selected. Source of these receptors: a young man in good health. Some clones in this sample may be carry-over from other donors' samples.

The rearrangement links TRBV2 to TRBJ2-5; no definite D call. The CDR3 runs to 15 residues. V shed 5 bases and J shed 4 bases, with 17 bases lying between them. Germline V gives CDR1 SNHLY, CDR2 FYNNEI. For the CDR3, the DNA is TGTGCCAGCAGTCCCCTGGCCCTAGGAAGAGAGACCCAGTACTTC. Translating it yields CASSPLALGRETQYF.

V is TRBV25-1 and J is TRBJ2-3; D is ambiguous. Between the trimmed V and J ends, which lost 2 bases and 7 bases, there was a span of 4 bases. The CDR3 spans 11 residues. Germline CDR1 MGHDK, CDR2 SYGVNS. CDR3 residues: CASSERYTQYF. As DNA, the CDR3 is TGTGCCAGCAGTGAACGGTATACGCAGTATTTT.

V and J are TRBV5-5 and TRBJ1-5, with TRBD1 matching 7 bases. There are 15 residues in the CDR3. Germline CDR1 SGHKS, CDR2 YYEKEE (reference sequence). V gave up 0 bases and J gave up 4 bases; unmatched junction bases: 4. This chain's CDR3 is CASSLAGQINQPQHF. Written as DNA, the CDR3 is TGTGCCAGCAGCTTGGCGGGACAGATAAATCAGCCCCAGCATTTT.

The rearrangement links TRBV5-1 to TRBJ2-1, with TRBD2 matching 11 bases. Per germline, CDR1 SGHRS and CDR2 YFSETQ. V lost 0 bases to trimming and J lost 6 bases; unmatched junction nucleotides: 8. This CDR3 region has 17 residues. The CDR3 loop is CASSLAILAGELNEQFF. Here the CDR3 DNA reads TGCGCCAGCAGCTTGGCGATACTAGCGGGAGAACTCAATGAGCAGTTCTTC. The whole variable domain, remainder taken from reference TRBV5-1 and TRBJ2-1, is KAGVTQTPRYLIKTRGQQVTLSCSPISGHRSVSWYQQTPGQGLQFLFEYFSETQRNKGNFPGRFSGRQFSNSRSEMNVSTLELGDSALYLCASSLAILAGELNEQFFGPGTRLTVL.

The chain is built from TRBV27 and TRBJ2-3; D may be TRBD2 (6 bases). V shed 3 bases and J shed 2 bases, with 15 bases lying between them. This CDR3 is 16 amino acids long. Germline V gives CDR1 MNHEY, CDR2 SMNVEV (reference sequence). The CDR3 spells CASSFLTSSITDTQYF. CDR3 bases: TGTGCCAGCAGTTTTTTAACTAGCAGTATCACAGATACGCAGTATTTT.

The chain is built from TRBV5-6 and TRBJ2-7, with 10 positions matching TRBD2. Unmatched junction bases numbered 7, after V lost 3 bases and J lost 4 bases. CDR1 is SGHDT and CDR2 is YYEEEE in the germline V gene. This CDR3 comprises 15 residues. CDR3 bases: TGTGCCAGCAGCTCGGCCAGAGCGGGAGGGTACGAGCAGTACTTC. Protein: CASSSARAGGYEQYF. The variable domain in full, completed from reference TRBV5-6 and TRBJ2-7, reads DAGVTQSPTHLIKTRGQQVTLRCSPKSGHDTVSWYQQALGQGPQFIFQYYEEEERQRGNFPDRFSGHQFPNYSSELNVNALLLGDSALYLCASSSARAGGYEQYFGPGTRLTVT.

This sequence joins TRBV5-6 and TRBJ2-2; 9 positions agree with TRBD1. This CDR3 comprises 15 residues. J was trimmed by 5 bases and V by 4 bases; bases with no gene match: 6. In germline, CDR1 is SGHDT, CDR2 YYEEEE. The CDR3 nucleotides read TGTGCCAGCAGCCAGACCGGGACAGGGACCGGGGAGCTGTTTTTT. This gives the protein CASSQTGTGTGELFF.

The chain has TRBV5-8 and TRBJ1-6; D is uncertain. The CDR3 sequence is 15 residues long. The V end was cut by 7 bases, the J end by 4 bases, with 15 bases between. Germline CDR1 is SGHTS and CDR2 is YDEGEE. The CDR3 loop is CASPRGRTYNSPLHF. Here the CDR3 DNA reads TGTGCCAGCCCGCGCGGACGGACGTATAATTCACCCCTCCACTTT.

J is TRBJ2-2 and V is TRBV27; no definite D call. The germline CDR1 and CDR2 sequences are MNHEY and SMNVEV (reference sequence). Trimming removed 2 bases at V and 2 bases at J, with 12 bases between. CDR3 length: 16 amino acids. The CDR3 DNA is TGTGCCAGCAGTTTAGAGACTCCCGAAAACACCGGGGAGCTGTTTTTT. This codes for CASSLETPENTGELFF.

The chain combines TRBV29-1 with TRBJ1-1, with D unclear. The CDR3 totals 13 residues. Germline CDR1 is SQVTM and CDR2 is ANQGSEA. Trimming left V 1 base short and J 5 bases short, with 11 bases between. CDR3 region: CSVEGRLGTEAFF. The CDR3 DNA follows: TGCAGCGTTGAAGGGCGCCTCGGGACTGAAGCTTTCTTT.

CDR3 coding DNA: TGTGCCAGCAGCCCCCAAACGGGACTAGTCGACAATGAGCAGTTCTTC. It codes for CASSPQTGLVDNEQFF. The V call is TRBV9, the J call TRBJ2-1; 8 nucleotides line up with TRBD2. Germline trimming cut 4 bases from V and 5 bases from J; bases unmatched to any gene: 11. The CDR3 contains 16 residues. Germline CDR1 is SGDLS and CDR2 is YYNGEE.

V usage is TRBV7-6 and J usage is TRBJ2-5; no clear D gene. Germline assignment: CDR1 SGHVS and CDR2 FNYEAQ. Deletions cut 5 bases from V and 0 bases from J, with 13 bases between. The CDR3 runs 15 residues. As DNA, the CDR3 is TGTGCCAGCAGCGTAAGTGGTTTGTACCAAGAGACCCAGTACTTC. It codes for CASSVSGLYQETQYF.

The J gene is TRBJ2-2, the V gene TRBV5-1; D possibly matches TRBD1 or TRBD2 (5 bases each). CDR3 size: 16 residues. The germline V and J ends were trimmed by 1 base and 0 bases, with 10 bases remaining between them. CDR1 and CDR2 from the germline V gene are SGHRS and YFSETQ. The CDR3, as DNA: TGCGCCAGCAGCTTGCTAGGGACCGCGAACACCGGGGAGCTGTTTTTT. It codes for CASSLLGTANTGELFF.

The V and J genes are TRBV19 and TRBJ2-2, with TRBD1 as a possible D gene (6 bases). Trimming took off 4 bases at V and 3 bases at J, with 15 bases between the two ends. The germline V gene encodes CDR1 LNHDA and CDR2 SQIVND (reference sequence). The CDR3 is 16 residues long. The CDR3 reads CASSTTGTTHTGELFF. DNA for the CDR3: TGTGCCAGTAGTACTACAGGGACCACCCACACCGGGGAGCTGTTTTTT.

V usage is TRBV4-1 and J usage is TRBJ2-7, with 8 bases lining up with TRBD1. The CDR3 totals 15 residues. J lost 2 bases, V lost 4 bases, and 7 bases had no gene match. CDR1 and CDR2 from the germline V gene are MGHRA and YSYEKL. The CDR3 region has the DNA TGCGCCAGCAGCCGCCGACAGGGGCTGCCCTACGAGCAGTACTTC. Protein: CASSRRQGLPYEQYF.

This clone was counted between two and nine times. The V and J genes are TRBV2 and TRBJ1-2; D may be TRBD1 (5 bases). Germline V CDR1 and CDR2: SNHLY, FYNNEI. The V end was cut by 4 bases, the J end by 3 bases, with 9 bases between. The CDR3 has 13 residues. The CDR3 nucleotides read TGTGCCAGCAGTGTATCCAGGGACTATGGCTACACCTTC. Its translation is CASSVSRDYGYTF.

Points on this clone: Distinct nucleotide sequences in the sample also encode this CDR3. The chain employs TRBV28 and TRBJ1-1; no definite D call. The germline gives CDR1 MDHEN, CDR2 SYDVKM. Trimming took off 5 bases at V and 3 bases at J, with 7 bases between the two ends. This CDR3 region has 12 residues. CDR3 in amino acids: CASSLIHTEAFF. The CDR3 DNA is TGTGCCAGCAGTCTCATTCACACTGAAGCTTTCTTT.

The chain recombines TRBV21-1 with TRBJ1-1. TRBV21-1 is shown as a pseudogene. CDR3 length: 15 amino acids. The CDR3: CASSKEGRVWTEAFF. CDR3 DNA: TGTGCCAGCAGCAAGGAAGGAAGAGTTTGGACTGAAGCTTTCTTT.